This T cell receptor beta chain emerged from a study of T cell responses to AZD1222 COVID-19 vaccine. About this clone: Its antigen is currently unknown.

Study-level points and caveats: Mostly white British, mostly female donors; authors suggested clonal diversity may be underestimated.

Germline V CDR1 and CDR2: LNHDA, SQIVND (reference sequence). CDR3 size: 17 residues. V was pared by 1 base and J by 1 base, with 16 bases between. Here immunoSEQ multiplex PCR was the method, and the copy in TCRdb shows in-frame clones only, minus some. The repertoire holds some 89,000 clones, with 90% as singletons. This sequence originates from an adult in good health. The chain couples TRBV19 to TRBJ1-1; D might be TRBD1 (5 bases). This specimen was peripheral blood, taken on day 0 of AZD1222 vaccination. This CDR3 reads CASSIVARQGWNTEAFF. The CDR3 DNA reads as TGTGCCAGTAGTATAGTGGCACGGCAGGGATGGAACACTGAAGCTTTCTTT.